There are many counts of the clone carrying this T cell receptor (beta chain). The data were obtained in a study of HIV-infected children after antiretroviral therapy interruption. Across the whole study: Children's median ages were 9.5 years and 8 years by group. Most participating children were previously exposed to EBV and CMV. In continuous treatment, analyzed samples were from weeks 0, 48 and 150.

The CDR3 is made up of 15 amino acids. J lost 2 bases, V lost 2 bases, and 4 bases had no gene match. A 3' RACE protocol on RNA, with unique molecular identifiers, produced the TCR library. Each CDR3 protein is one row after TCRdb ran MiXCR on the 3' RACE reads. The sample has some 16,000 distinct CDR3 sequences, more than 3% seen once. Treatment specified: PENTA 11 planned treatment interruption arm or continuous ART arm. The specimen was CD45RA+ CD4+ T cells from PBMCs, collected from a donor given antiretroviral therapy, either interrupted or continuous. Subset reported: naive CD4+ CD45RA+ CD45RO- T cells. The chain employs TRBV23-1 and TRBJ2-3, with 7 nucleotides matching TRBD1. TRBV23-1 falls under the ORF class, with uncertain function. The sequence was obtained from a child aged 2 to 17 with HIV. CDR3: CASSQQGQVTDTQYF. The CDR3 DNA reads TGCGCCAGCAGTCAACAAGGACAGGTCACAGATACGCAGTATTTT.